The T cell receptor beta chain described here comes from a study of blood T cell repertoires in COVID-19. Study summary: Nucleic acid was either cDNA or gDNA, and it came from T cells, B-cell-depleted T cells, or PBMCs.

Using immunoSEQ multiplex PCR, the repertoire was profiled, and TCRdb retains in-frame clones only, with some absent. The sample records about 430,000 clones, 88% being singletons. All enrollees were about 18 to 100 years old and from fewer than 25 US areas. Participants were placed into cohorts based on the clinical history they reported. Germline lookup yields CDR1 KGHSH and CDR2 LQKENI. The V and J ends lost 5 bases and 0 bases respectively, with 16 bases between them. The CDR3 runs 16 residues. The rearrangement uses TRBV18 and TRBJ1-1; D may be TRBD1 (6 bases). This TCR derives from a woman between 18 and 29 years old who had been exposed to COVID-19. The material sequenced was PBMCs or T cells enriched from blood (not recorded which). The DNA for the CDR3 is TGTGCCAGCTCAGCCAACAGGGAACTGATGAACACTGAAGCTTTCTTT. Translated, it gives CASSANRELMNTEAFF. Full variable domain (rest looked up from reference TRBV18 and TRBJ1-1): NAGVMQNPRHLVRRRGQEARLRCSPMKGHSHVYWYRQLPEEGLKFMVYLQKENIIDESGMPKERFSAEFPKEGPSILRIQQVVRGDSAAYFCASSANRELMNTEAFFGQGTRLTVV.